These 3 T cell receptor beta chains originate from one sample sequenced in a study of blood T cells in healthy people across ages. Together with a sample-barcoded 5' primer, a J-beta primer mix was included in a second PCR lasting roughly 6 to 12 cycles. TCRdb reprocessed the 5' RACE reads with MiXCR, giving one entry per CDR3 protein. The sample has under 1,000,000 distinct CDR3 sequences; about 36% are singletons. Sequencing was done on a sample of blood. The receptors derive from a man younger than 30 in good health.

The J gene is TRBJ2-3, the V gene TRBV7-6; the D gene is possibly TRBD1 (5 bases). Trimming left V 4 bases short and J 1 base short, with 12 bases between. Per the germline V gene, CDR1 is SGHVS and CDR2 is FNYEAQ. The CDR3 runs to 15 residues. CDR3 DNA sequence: TGTGCCAGCAGCTCTCAAGGGGCCCGCACAGATACGCAGTATTTT. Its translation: CASSSQGARTDTQYF. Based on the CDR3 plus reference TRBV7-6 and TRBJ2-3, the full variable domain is GAGVSQSPRYKVTKRGQDVALRCDPISGHVSLYWYRQALGQGPEFLTYFNYEAQQDKSGLPNDRFSAERPEGSISTLTIQRTEQRDSAMYRCASSSQGARTDTQYFGPGTRLTVL.

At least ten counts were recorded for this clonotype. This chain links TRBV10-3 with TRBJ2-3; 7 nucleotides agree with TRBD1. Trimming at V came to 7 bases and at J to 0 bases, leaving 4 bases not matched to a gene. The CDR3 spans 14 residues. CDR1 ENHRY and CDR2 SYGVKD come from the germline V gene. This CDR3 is CAITRDRSTDTQYF. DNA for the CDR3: TGTGCCATCACAAGGGACAGAAGCACAGATACGCAGTATTTT.

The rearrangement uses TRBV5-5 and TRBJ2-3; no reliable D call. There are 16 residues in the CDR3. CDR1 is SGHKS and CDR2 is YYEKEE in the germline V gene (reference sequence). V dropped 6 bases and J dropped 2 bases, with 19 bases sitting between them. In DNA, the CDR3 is TGTGCCAGCAACTCACCACCGGGCGGTTACACAGATACGCAGTATTTT. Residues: CASNSPPGGYTDTQYF.